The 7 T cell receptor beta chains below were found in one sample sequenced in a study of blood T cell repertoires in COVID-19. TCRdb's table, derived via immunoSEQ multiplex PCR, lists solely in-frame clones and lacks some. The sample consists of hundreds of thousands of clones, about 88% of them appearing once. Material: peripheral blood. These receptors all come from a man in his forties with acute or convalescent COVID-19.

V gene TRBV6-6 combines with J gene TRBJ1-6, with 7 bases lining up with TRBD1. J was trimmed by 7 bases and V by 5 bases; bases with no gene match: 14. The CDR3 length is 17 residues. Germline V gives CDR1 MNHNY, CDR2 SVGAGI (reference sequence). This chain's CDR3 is CASSLPQGGRMNSPLHF. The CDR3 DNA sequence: TGTGCCAGCAGTCTACCCCAAGGGGGCCGAATGAATTCACCCCTCCACTTT.

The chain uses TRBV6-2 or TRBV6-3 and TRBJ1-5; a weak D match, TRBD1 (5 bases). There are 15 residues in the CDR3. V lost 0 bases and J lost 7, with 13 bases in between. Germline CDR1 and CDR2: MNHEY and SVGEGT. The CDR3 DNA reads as TGTGCCAGCAGTTACTCAGGGGCTGGGGGGCAGCCCCAGCATTTT. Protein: CASSYSGAGGQPQHF.

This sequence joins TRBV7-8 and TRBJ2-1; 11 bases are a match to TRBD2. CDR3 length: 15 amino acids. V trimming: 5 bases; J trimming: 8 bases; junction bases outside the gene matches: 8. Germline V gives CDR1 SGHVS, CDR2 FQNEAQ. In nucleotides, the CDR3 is TGTGCCAGCAGCCAAATAGCGGGGGGGCCAGATGAGCAGTTCTTC. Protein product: CASSQIAGGPDEQFF.

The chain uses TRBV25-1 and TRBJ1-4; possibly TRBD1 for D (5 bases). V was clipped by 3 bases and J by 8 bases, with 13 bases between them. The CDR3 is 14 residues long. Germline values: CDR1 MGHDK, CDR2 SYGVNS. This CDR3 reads CASSETAKGEKLFF. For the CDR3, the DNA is TGTGCCAGCAGTGAGACAGCGAAGGGAGAAAAACTGTTTTTT.

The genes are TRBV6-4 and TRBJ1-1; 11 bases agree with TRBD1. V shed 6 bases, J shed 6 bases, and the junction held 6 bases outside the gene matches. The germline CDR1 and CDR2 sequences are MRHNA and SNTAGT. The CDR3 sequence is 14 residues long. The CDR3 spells CASRPGQGGAEAFF. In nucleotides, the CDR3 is TGTGCCAGCAGACCGGGACAGGGGGGGGCTGAAGCTTTCTTT.

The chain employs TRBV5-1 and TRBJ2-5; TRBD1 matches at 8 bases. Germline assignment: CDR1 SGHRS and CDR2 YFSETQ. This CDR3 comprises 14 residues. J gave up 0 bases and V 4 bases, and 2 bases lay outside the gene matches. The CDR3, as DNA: TGCGCCAGCAGCGGGGGACAGGACCAAGAGACCCAGTACTTC. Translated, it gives CASSGGQDQETQYF.

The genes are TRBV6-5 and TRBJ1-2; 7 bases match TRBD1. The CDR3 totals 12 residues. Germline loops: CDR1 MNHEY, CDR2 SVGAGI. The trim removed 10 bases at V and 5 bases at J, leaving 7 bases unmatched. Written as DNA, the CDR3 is TGTGCCACCGCGACAGGGTTGTATGGCTACACCTTC. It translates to CATATGLYGYTF.